This is a list of T cell receptor beta chains from one sample in a study of OX40 agonist ivuxolimab in advanced cancers. Profiled with immunoSEQ multiplex PCR; TCRdb holds only in-frame clones, not every one. The sample contains 120,000 or so clones, 93% of which appear only once. The sample here was CD4+ or CD8+ T cells sorted from blood, taken in a trial of the OX40 agonist ivuxolimab. Receptors were obtained from an adult with an advanced solid tumor such as melanoma, head and neck, liver or kidney cancer. CDR3s leave out the opening cysteine and the closing phenylalanine or tryptophan. The D gene is left open where the match is weak.

J,D,V,CDR3
TRBJ1-2,NA,TRBV29-1,SVPGYSGYGYT
TRBJ1-1,TRBD1,TRBV4-2,ASSQGQDRVNTEAF
TRBJ2-2,NA,TRBV7-2,ASSLTINTGELF
TRBJ1-3,NA,TRBV14,ASSQEVLGRQSGNTIY
TRBJ1-1,NA,TRBV11-1,ASSLNGGMNTEAF
TRBJ1-2,NA,TRBV7-6,ASRGSPRWGEGSNYGYT
TRBJ1-5,NA,TRBV27,ASSWTGPNQPQH
TRBJ1-2,TRBD1,TRBV7-2,ASSSPGTVANYGYT
TRBJ2-7,NA,TRBV18,ASSRSGTLEQY
TRBJ2-1,NA,TRBV5-4,ASSLGQGRNEQF
TRBJ2-3,NA,TRBV6-1,ASSEVWRGDGADTQY
TRBJ1-2,NA,TRBV30,AWSVGGLGYT
TRBJ1-1,NA,TRBV28,ASIRGRTEAF
TRBJ1-5,NA,TRBV19,ASYSTGGGNQPQH
TRBJ2-3,NA,TRBV18,ASSPVRGTTDTQY
TRBJ1-3,TRBD1,TRBV5-1,ASSLAGDSHGNTIY
TRBJ2-7,TRBD2,TRBV7-3,AGSSRLAGGGEQY
TRBJ2-2,NA,TRBV5-6,ASSFIADGGHGNTGELF